Below, 5 T cell receptor beta chains from the same sample are listed, as sequenced in a study of shared clonotypes between healthy human individuals. Terminally differentiated effector memory CD45RA+ cells were left out of the naive CD8 fraction, which was CD45RO-negative and positively selected for CCR7. TCRdb keeps only in-frame clones here, not all; method: immunoSEQ multiplex PCR. The sample has around 1.9 million clones; 85% to 95% are singletons. The sequenced sample was naive CD8+ T cells from PBMCs. The receptors were gathered from a man younger than 35 in good health. Some clones in this sample may be carry-over from other donors' samples.

The chain uses TRBV15 and TRBJ2-1; D unclear. The CDR3 has 13 amino acids. V dropped 6 bases and J dropped 2 bases, with 8 bases sitting between them. CDR1 and CDR2 from the germline V gene are LNHNV and YYDKDF (reference sequence). The CDR3 loop is CATRRATYNEQFF. The DNA for the CDR3 is TGTGCCACCAGACGGGCCACCTACAATGAGCAGTTCTTC.

The V call is TRBV5-6, the J call TRBJ2-7, with D perhaps TRBD2 (6 bases). Germline CDR1 SGHDT, CDR2 YYEEEE. V lost 4 bases to trimming and J lost 6 bases, with 20 bases between them. The CDR3 loop spans 15 amino acids. The CDR3 DNA reads as TGTGCCAGCAGCCGGGGACTGGGGGGACCTTCCGAGCAGTACTTC. Its translation: CASSRGLGGPSEQYF.

This rearrangement joins TRBV27 to TRBJ2-1; TRBD2 matches at 12 bases. CDR3 length: 17 amino acids. Trimming at V came to 5 bases and at J to 6 bases, leaving 11 bases not matched to a gene. Germline values: CDR1 MNHEY, CDR2 SMNVEV (reference sequence). As DNA, the CDR3 is TGTGCCAGCAGTACCCTCCGACTAGCGGGAGTTAGCAATGAGCAGTTCTTC. Its translation is CASSTLRLAGVSNEQFF.

This clone has more than one count but fewer than ten. The same CDR3 is also encoded by other DNA sequences in this sample. V gene TRBV30 combines with J gene TRBJ1-1; D gene uncertain. The germline V and J ends were trimmed by 1 base and 3 bases, with 6 bases remaining between them. CDR3 length equals 12 residues. CDR1 GTSNPN and CDR2 SVGIG come from the germline V gene (reference sequence). CDR3 loop: CAWSERYTEAFF. The CDR3, as DNA: TGTGCCTGGAGTGAGCGTTACACTGAAGCTTTCTTT.

CDR3 DNA: TGTGCCAGCTATACTATCCCAGGGACTAGCGGGCCCTCCAAGCAGTATTTT. Translating it yields CASYTIPGTSGPSKQYF. V gene TRBV2 combines with J gene TRBJ2-3; TRBD2 matches at 12 bases. CDR3 size: 17 residues. The J segment lost 11 bases and the V segment lost 8 bases, leaving 20 bases of the junction unmatched. The V gene's germline CDR1 is SNHLY and CDR2 FYNNEI.